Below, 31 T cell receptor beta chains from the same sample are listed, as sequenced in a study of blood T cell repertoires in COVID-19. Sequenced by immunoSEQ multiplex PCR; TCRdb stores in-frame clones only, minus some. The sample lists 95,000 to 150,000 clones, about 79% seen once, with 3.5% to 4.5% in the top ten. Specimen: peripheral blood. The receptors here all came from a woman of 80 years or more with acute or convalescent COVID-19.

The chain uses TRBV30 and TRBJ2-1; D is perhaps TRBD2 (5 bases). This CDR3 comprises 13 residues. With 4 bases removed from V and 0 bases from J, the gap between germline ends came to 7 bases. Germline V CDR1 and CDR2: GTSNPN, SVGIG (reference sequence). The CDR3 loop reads CAWNRGSYNEQFF. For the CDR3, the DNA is TGTGCCTGGAACCGGGGCTCCTACAATGAGCAGTTCTTC.

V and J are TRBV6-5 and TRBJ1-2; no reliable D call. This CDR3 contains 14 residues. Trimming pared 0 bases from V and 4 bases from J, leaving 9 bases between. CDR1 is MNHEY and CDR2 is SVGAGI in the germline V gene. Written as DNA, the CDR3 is TGTGCCAGCAGTTACTCACGTCTCGGCTATGGCTACACCTTC. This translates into CASSYSRLGYGYTF.

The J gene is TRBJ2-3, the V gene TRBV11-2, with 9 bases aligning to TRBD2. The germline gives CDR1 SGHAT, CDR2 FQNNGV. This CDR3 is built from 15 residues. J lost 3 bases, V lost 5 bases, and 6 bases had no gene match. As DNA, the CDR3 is TGTGCCAGCAGCCAAGGCGGGAGGGCGACAGATACGCAGTATTTT. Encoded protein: CASSQGGRATDTQYF. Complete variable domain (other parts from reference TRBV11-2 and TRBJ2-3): EAGVAQSPRYKIIEKRQSVAFWCNPISGHATLYWYQQILGQGPKLLIQFQNNGVVDDSQLPKDRFSAERLKGVDSTLKIQPAKLEDSAVYLCASSQGGRATDTQYFGPGTRLTVL.

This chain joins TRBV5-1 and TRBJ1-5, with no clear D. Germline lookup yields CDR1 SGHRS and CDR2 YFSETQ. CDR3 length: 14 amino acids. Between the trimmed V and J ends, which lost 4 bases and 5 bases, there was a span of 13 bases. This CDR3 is CASSRTPGDQPQHF. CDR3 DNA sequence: TGCGCCAGCAGCCGGACCCCCGGGGATCAGCCCCAGCATTTT.

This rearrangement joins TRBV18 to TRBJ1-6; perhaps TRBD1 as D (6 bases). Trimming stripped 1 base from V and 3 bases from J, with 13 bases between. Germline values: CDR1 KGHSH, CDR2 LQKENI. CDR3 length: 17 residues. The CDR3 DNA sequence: TGTGCCAGCTCACCACAGGCAGGGGCCTACTATAATTCACCCCTCCACTTT. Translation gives CASSPQAGAYYNSPLHF.

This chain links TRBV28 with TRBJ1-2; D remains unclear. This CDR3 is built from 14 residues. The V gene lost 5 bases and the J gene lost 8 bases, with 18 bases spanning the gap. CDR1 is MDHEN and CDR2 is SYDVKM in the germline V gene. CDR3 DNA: TGTGCCAGCAGTCCCACCCGGGATCCAAAAGGCTACACCTTC. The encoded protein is CASSPTRDPKGYTF.

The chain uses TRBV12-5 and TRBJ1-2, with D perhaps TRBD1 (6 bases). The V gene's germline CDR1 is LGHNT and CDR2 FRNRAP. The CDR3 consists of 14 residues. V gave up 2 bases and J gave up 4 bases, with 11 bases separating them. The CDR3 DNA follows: TGTGCTAGTGGTTTGTTGGACAGTTTCTATGGCTACACCTTC. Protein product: CASGLLDSFYGYTF.

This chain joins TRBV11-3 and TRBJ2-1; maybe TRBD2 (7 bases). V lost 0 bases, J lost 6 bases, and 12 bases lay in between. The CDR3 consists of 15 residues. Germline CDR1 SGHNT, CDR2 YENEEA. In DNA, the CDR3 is TGTGCCAGCAGCTTAGAGGGGGGGCCGCGCAATGAGCAGTTCTTC. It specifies CASSLEGGPRNEQFF.

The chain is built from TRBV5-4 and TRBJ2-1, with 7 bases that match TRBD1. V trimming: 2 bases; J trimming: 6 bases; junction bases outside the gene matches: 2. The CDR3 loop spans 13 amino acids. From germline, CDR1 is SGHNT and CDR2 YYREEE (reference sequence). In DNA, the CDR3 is TGTGCCAGCAGCTTCGCAGGGGGCAATGAGCAGTTCTTC. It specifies CASSFAGGNEQFF.

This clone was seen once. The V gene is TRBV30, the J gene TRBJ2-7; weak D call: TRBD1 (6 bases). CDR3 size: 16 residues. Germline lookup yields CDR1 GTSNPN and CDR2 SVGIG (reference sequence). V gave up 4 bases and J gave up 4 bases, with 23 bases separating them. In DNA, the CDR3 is TGTGCCTGGAAGATGAACAGGGAGACCCCTCCATACGAGCAGTACTTC. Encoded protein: CAWKMNRETPPYEQYF.

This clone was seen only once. Here the CDR3 reads CASSLQRGGEQYF. CDR3 in DNA: TGTGCCAGCAGCTTACAGCGGGGGGGCGAGCAGTACTTC. The J gene is TRBJ2-7, the V gene TRBV11-2; TRBD2 matches at 10 bases. The V gene end was trimmed by 2 bases and the J gene end by 6 bases; junction bases not matched to a gene: 1. The CDR3 loop spans 13 amino acids. The germline V gene has CDR1 SGHAT and CDR2 FQNNGV. The whole variable domain, filled in from reference TRBV11-2 and TRBJ2-7, reads EAGVAQSPRYKIIEKRQSVAFWCNPISGHATLYWYQQILGQGPKLLIQFQNNGVVDDSQLPKDRFSAERLKGVDSTLKIQPAKLEDSAVYLCASSLQRGGEQYFGPGTRLTVT.

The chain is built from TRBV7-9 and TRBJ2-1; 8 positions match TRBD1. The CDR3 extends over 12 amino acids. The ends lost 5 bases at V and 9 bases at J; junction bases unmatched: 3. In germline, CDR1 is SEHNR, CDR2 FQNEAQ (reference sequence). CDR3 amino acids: CASSPGGSEQFF. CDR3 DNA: TGTGCCAGCAGCCCAGGGGGCAGTGAGCAGTTCTTC.

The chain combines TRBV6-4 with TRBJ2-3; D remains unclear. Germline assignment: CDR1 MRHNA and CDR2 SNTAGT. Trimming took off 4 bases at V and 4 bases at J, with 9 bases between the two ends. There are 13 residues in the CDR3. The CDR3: CASSATSADTQYF. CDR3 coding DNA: TGTGCCAGCAGTGCGACATCAGCAGATACGCAGTATTTT.

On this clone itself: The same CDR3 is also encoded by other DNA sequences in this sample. The CDR3 spells CASSDREGTDTQYF. DNA for the CDR3: TGTGCCAGCTCAGACAGGGAAGGCACAGATACGCAGTATTTT. This chain links TRBV2 with TRBJ2-3, with TRBD1 identical over 7 bases. CDR1 is SNHLY and CDR2 is FYNNEI in the germline V gene. The CDR3 is 14 residues long. V dropped 8 bases and J dropped 1; count of bases not matched to a gene: 6.

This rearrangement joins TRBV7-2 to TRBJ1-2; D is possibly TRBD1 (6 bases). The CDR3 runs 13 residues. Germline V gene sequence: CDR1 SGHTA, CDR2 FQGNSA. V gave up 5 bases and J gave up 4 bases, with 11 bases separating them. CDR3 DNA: TGTGCCAGCAGCGCGGACAGATTCTATGGCTACACCTTC. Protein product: CASSADRFYGYTF.

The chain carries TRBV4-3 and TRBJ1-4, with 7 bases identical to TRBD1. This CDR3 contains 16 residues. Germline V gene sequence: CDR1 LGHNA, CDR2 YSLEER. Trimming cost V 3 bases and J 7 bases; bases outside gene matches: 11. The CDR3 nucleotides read TGCGCCAGCAGCCAGCGAGACCGACAGGGTTTTGAAAAACTGTTTTTT. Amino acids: CASSQRDRQGFEKLFF.

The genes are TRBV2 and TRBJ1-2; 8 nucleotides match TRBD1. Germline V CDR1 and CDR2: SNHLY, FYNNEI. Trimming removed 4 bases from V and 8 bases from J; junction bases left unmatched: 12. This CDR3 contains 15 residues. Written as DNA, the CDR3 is TGTGCCAGCAGTGGGACAGGGCCGCTAGGGTTCGGCTACACCTTC. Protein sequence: CASSGTGPLGFGYTF.

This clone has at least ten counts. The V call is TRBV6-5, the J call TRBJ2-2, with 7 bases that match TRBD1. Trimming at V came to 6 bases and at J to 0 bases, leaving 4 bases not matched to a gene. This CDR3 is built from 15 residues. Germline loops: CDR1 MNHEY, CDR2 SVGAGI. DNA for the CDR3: TGTGCCAGCAGGGCCGGGACAGCGAACACCGGGGAGCTGTTTTTT. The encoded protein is CASRAGTANTGELFF.

The CDR3 sequence: CASSQGLAGVGETQYF. For the CDR3, the DNA is TGTGCCAGCAGCCAGGGACTAGCGGGGGTCGGGGAGACCCAGTACTTC. This chain uses TRBV14 with TRBJ2-5, with 14 nucleotides matching TRBD2. Germline V CDR1 and CDR2: SGHDN, FVKESK. The CDR3 has 16 amino acids. The V and J ends lost 3 bases and 5 bases, in that order; junction bases with no gene match: 5.

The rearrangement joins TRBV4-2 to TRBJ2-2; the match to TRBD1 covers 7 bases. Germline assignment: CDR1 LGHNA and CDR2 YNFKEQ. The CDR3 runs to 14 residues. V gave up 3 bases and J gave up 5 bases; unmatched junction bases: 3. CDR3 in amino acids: CASSHTQGTGELFF. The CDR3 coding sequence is TGTGCCAGCAGCCACACACAGGGGACCGGGGAGCTGTTTTTT.

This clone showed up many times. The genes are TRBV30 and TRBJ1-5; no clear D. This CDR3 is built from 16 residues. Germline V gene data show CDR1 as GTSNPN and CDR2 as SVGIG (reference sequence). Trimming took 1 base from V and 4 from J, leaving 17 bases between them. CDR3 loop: CAWSGSGQSGNQPQHF. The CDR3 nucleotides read TGTGCCTGGAGTGGTTCCGGCCAGTCAGGAAATCAGCCCCAGCATTTT.

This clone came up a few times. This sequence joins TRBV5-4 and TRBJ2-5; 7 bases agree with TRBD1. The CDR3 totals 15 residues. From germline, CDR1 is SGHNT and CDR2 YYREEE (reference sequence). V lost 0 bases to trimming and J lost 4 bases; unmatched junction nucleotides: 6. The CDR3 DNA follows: TGTGCCAGCAGCTTGGAGGCACAGGGGTCAGAGACCCAGTACTTC. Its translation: CASSLEAQGSETQYF.

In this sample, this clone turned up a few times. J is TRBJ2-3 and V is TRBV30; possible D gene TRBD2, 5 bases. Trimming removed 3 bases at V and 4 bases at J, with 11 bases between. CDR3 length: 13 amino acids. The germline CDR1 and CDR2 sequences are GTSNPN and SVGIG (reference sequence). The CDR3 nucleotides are TGTGCCTGGAGCCCGGGGTTCGCAGATACGCAGTATTTT. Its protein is CAWSPGFADTQYF.

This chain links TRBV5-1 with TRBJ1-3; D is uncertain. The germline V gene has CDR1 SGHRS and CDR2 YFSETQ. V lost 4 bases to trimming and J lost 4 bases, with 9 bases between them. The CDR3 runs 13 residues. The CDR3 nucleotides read TGCGCCAGCAGCATGGATAAAGGAAACACCATATATTTT. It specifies CASSMDKGNTIYF.

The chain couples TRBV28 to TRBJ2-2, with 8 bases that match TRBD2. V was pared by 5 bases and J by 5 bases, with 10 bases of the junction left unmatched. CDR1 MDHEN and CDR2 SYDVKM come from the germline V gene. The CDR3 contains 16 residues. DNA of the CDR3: TGTGCCAGCAGTCCTCCTGGACTAGCACAAACCGGGGAGCTGTTTTTT. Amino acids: CASSPPGLAQTGELFF. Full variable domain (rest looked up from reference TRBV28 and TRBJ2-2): DVKVTQSSRYLVKRTGEKVFLECVQDMDHENMFWYRQDPGLGLRLIYFSYDVKMKEKGDIPEGYSVSREKKERFSLILESASTNQTSMYLCASSPPGLAQTGELFFGEGSRLTVL.

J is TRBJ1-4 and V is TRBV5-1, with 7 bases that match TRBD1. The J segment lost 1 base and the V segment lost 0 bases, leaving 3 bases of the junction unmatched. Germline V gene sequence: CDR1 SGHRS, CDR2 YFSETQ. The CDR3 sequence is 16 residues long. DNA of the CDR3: TGCGCCAGCAGCTTGGGACAGGGACGAACTAATGAAAAACTGTTTTTT. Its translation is CASSLGQGRTNEKLFF.

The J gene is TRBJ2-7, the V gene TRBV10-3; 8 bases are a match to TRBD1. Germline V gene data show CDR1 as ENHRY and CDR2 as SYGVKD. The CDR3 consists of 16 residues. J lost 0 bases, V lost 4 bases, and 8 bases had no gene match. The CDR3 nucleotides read TGTGCCATCAGTGGTGACAGGGGCCCCAGCTCCTACGAGCAGTACTTC. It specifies CAISGDRGPSSYEQYF.

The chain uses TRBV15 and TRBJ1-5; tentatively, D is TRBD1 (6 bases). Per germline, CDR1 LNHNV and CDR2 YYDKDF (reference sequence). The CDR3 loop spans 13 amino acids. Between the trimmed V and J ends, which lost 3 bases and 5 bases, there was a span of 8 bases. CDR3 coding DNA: TGTGCCACCAGCAGCCAGGGGTATCAGCCCCAGCATTTT. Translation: CATSSQGYQPQHF. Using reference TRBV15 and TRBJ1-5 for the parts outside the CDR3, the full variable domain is DAMVIQNPRYQVTQFGKPVTLSCSQTLNHNVMYWYQQKSSQAPKLLFHYYDKDFNNEADTPDNFQSRRPNTSFCFLDIRSPGLGDTAMYLCATSSQGYQPQHFGDGTRLSIL.

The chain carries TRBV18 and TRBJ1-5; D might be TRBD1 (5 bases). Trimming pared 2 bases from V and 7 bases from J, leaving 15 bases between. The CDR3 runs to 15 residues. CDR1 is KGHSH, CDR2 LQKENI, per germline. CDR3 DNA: TGTGCCAGCTCACCAAAACCGGAGGAGGGGCAGCCCCAGCATTTT. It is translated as CASSPKPEEGQPQHF.

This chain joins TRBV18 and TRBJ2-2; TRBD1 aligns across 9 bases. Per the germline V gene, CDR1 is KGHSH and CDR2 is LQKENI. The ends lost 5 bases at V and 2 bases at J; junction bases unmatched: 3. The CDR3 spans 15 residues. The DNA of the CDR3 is TGTGCCAGCTCATCGGGACAGGGTAACACCGGGGAGCTGTTTTTT. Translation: CASSSGQGNTGELFF.

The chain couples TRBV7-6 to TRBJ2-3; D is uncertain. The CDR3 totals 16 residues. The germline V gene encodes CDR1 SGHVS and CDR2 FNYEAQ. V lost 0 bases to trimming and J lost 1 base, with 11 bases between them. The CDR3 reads CASSLAFGTGTDTQYF. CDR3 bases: TGTGCCAGCAGCTTAGCGTTTGGCACCGGCACAGATACGCAGTATTTT. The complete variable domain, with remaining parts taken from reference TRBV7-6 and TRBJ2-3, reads GAGVSQSPRYKVTKRGQDVALRCDPISGHVSLYWYRQALGQGPEFLTYFNYEAQQDKSGLPNDRFSAERPEGSISTLTIQRTEQRDSAMYRCASSLAFGTGTDTQYFGPGTRLTVL.